The present entry profiles one T cell receptor (beta chain) with its context. This entry is derived from a study of blood T cell repertoires in COVID-19. Study-wide context: From T cells, B-cell-depleted T cells, or PBMCs came the material, which was cDNA or gDNA.

This CDR3 has 17 amino acids. Trimming at V came to 2 bases and at J to 7 bases, leaving 12 bases not matched to a gene. In germline, CDR1 is GTSNPN, CDR2 SVGIG (reference sequence). Method: immunoSEQ multiplex PCR; TCRdb's copy keeps in-frame clones and lacks some. The table shows approximately 78,000 clones, with approximately 87% occurring only once. The TCR comes from a woman older than 75 with acute or convalescent COVID-19. Sequenced: peripheral blood. The gene calls are TRBV30 and TRBJ1-6, with 9 bases matching TRBD1. In nucleotides, the CDR3 is TGTGCCTGGAGTTTGGGTTTATCGGGACAGGGAAATTCACCCCTCCACTTT. Translation: CAWSLGLSGQGNSPLHF.